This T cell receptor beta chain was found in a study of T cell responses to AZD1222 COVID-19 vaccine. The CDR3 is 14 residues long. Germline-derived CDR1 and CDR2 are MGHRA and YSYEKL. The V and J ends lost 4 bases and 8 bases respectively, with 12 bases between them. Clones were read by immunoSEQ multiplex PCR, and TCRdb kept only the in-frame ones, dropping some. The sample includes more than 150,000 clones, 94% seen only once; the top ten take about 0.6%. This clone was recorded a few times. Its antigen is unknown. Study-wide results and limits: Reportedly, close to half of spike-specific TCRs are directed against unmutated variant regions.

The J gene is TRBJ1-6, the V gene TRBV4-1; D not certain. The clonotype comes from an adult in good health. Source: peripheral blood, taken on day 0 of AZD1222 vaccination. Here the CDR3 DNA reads TGCGCCAGCAGCCTTAGAGACGGGGATTCACCCCTCCACTTT. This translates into CASSLRDGDSPLHF.